Following are 29 T cell receptor beta chains from one sample sequenced in a study of control samples from healthy donors and cancer patients. TCRdb keeps only in-frame clones here, not all; method: immunoSEQ multiplex PCR. The sample carries over 150,000 clones, around 93% recorded once. The sequenced material came from blood. These receptor sequences come from a man between 18 and 35 years old in good health.

The V and J genes are TRBV5-4 and TRBJ2-6; D call uncertain. V was trimmed by 1 base and J by 2 bases, leaving 7 bases between them. This CDR3 contains 15 residues. Germline-derived CDR1 and CDR2 are SGHNT and YYREEE (reference sequence). This CDR3 reads CASSLRATGANVLTF. In DNA form, the CDR3 reads TGTGCCAGCAGCTTGAGGGCTACTGGGGCCAACGTCCTGACTTTC. Supplemented by reference TRBV5-4 and TRBJ2-6, the full variable domain reads ETGVTQSPTHLIKTRGQQVTLRCSSQSGHNTVSWYQQALGQGPQFIFQYYREEENGRGNFPPRFSGLQFPNYSSELNVNALELDDSALYLCASSLRATGANVLTFGAGSRLTVL.

The chain combines TRBV12-3 or TRBV12-4 with TRBJ2-3; TRBD1 is a possible D gene (6 bases). The CDR3 loop spans 13 amino acids. Trimming took 2 bases from V and 9 from J, leaving 12 bases between them. The CDR3 protein is CASSLIQGRTQYF. CDR3 DNA: TGTGCCAGCAGTTTAATACAGGGTAGGACGCAGTATTTT.

V is TRBV3-1 (or the pseudogene TRBV3-2) and J is TRBJ2-6, with TRBD1 identical over 8 bases. V lost 0 bases, J lost 4 bases, and 2 bases stayed unmatched. CDR1 LGHDT and CDR2 YNNKEL come from the germline V gene (reference sequence). The CDR3 runs 16 residues. CDR3: CASSQDRGQGANVLTF. Written as DNA, the CDR3 is TGTGCCAGCAGCCAAGACAGGGGGCAAGGGGCCAACGTCCTGACTTTC.

The genes are TRBV4-1 and TRBJ2-7; D possibly corresponds to TRBD2 (7 bases). Germline V gives CDR1 MGHRA, CDR2 YSYEKL. V was shortened by 0 bases and J by 3 bases, with 12 bases between the two germline ends. This CDR3 is built from 15 residues. The CDR3 loop is CASSQEGAGVYEQYF. Here the CDR3 DNA reads TGCGCCAGCAGCCAAGAGGGGGCGGGGGTCTACGAGCAGTACTTC.

This clone was seen a single time. The chain combines TRBV5-1 with TRBJ2-7, with a possible D match to TRBD2 (5 bases). This CDR3 is 14 amino acids long. Germline V lookup: CDR1 SGHRS, CDR2 YFSETQ. V shed 2 bases and J shed 1 base, with 10 bases lying between them. CDR3 region: CASSFRDNSYEQYF. CDR3 sequence (DNA): TGCGCCAGCAGCTTCCGGGATAATTCCTACGAGCAGTACTTC.

The chain's CDR3 is CASSPREGRSGANVLTF. For the CDR3, the DNA is TGTGCCAGCAGCCCGAGGGAGGGGCGCTCTGGGGCCAACGTCCTGACTTTC. This chain links TRBV7-6 with TRBJ2-6; 7 nucleotides agree with TRBD2. From germline, CDR1 is SGHVS and CDR2 FNYEAQ. J gave up 0 bases and V 5 bases, and 7 bases lay outside the gene matches. This CDR3 has 17 amino acids.

This clone is a singleton in its sample. This chain uses TRBV9 with TRBJ2-1; 9 nucleotides match TRBD2. Germline CDR1 reads SGDLS; CDR2 reads YYNGEE. The ends lost 4 bases at V and 5 bases at J; junction bases unmatched: 4. The CDR3 has 14 amino acids. This chain's CDR3 is CASSLAGDNNEQFF. The CDR3 DNA follows: TGTGCCAGCAGCTTAGCGGGGGACAACAATGAGCAGTTCTTC. The full variable domain, its missing parts supplied by reference TRBV9 and TRBJ2-1, is DSGVTQTPKHLITATGQRVTLRCSPRSGDLSVYWYQQSLDQGLQFLIQYYNGEERAKGNILERFSAQQFPDLHSELNLSSLELGDSALYFCASSLAGDNNEQFFGPGTRLTVL.

The genes are TRBV9 and TRBJ1-2, with 9 bases identical to TRBD1. The CDR3 has 13 amino acids. CDR1 is SGDLS and CDR2 is YYNGEE in the germline V gene. The V and J ends lost 4 bases and 8 bases, in that order; junction bases with no gene match: 6. The DNA for the CDR3 is TGTGCCAGCAGCACGGGGACAGGGTCCGGCTACACCTTC. Protein: CASSTGTGSGYTF. Complete variable domain (other parts from reference TRBV9 and TRBJ1-2): DSGVTQTPKHLITATGQRVTLRCSPRSGDLSVYWYQQSLDQGLQFLIQYYNGEERAKGNILERFSAQQFPDLHSELNLSSLELGDSALYFCASSTGTGSGYTFGSGTRLTVV.

This clone was detected only once. This chain links TRBV6-5 with TRBJ2-2; D unclear. The CDR3 has 14 residues. Germline V gene sequence: CDR1 MNHEY, CDR2 SVGAGI. V was clipped by 2 bases and J by 4 bases, with 8 bases between them. The CDR3 nucleotides are TGTGCCAGCAGTTACCGTATAAGCACCGGGGAGCTGTTTTTT. Its translation: CASSYRISTGELFF.

This clone was picked up one time. The J gene is TRBJ2-1, the V gene TRBV14, with D possibly TRBD2 on 6 matching bases. Germline lookup yields CDR1 SGHDN and CDR2 FVKESK. The length of the CDR3 is 14 residues. With 1 base removed from V and 3 bases from J, the gap between germline ends came to 7 bases. The CDR3 nucleotides are TGTGCCAGCAGCCAAGTCGGGGGCTACAATGAGCAGTTCTTC. As protein: CASSQVGGYNEQFF. Using reference TRBV14 and TRBJ2-1 for the parts outside the CDR3, the full variable domain is EAGVTQFPSHSVIEKGQTVTLRCDPISGHDNLYWYRRVMGKEIKFLLHFVKESKQDESGMPNNRFLAERTGGTYSTLKVQPAELEDSGVYFCASSQVGGYNEQFFGPGTRLTVL.

The rearrangement links TRBV19 to TRBJ2-1; 8 bases are shared with TRBD2. With 9 bases clipped from V and 6 bases from J, the junction kept 13 bases outside the gene matches. The germline V gene encodes CDR1 LNHDA and CDR2 SQIVND (reference sequence). This CDR3 is 15 amino acids long. Here the CDR3 reads CASRPAGGEINEQFF. CDR3 bases: TGTGCCAGCCGCCCTGCGGGGGGAGAGATCAATGAGCAGTTCTTC.

The chain employs TRBV7-2 and TRBJ1-5; D is unresolved. There are 16 residues in the CDR3. The V end was cut by 4 bases, the J end by 1 base, with 14 bases between. Germline CDR1 SGHTA, CDR2 FQGNSA. The CDR3 DNA reads TGTGCCAGCAGCTCAAAGCGTTCACAGAGCAATCAGCCCCAGCATTTT. The encoded protein is CASSSKRSQSNQPQHF.

V gene TRBV27 combines with J gene TRBJ2-1; tentative D call: TRBD1 (6 bases). V was shortened by 6 bases and J by 7 bases, with 13 bases between the two germline ends. Germline CDR1 is MNHEY and CDR2 is SMNVEV (reference sequence). This CDR3 contains 13 residues. DNA for the CDR3: TGTGCCAGCAGGGACCACAGGGATAATGAGCAGTTCTTC. Translated, it gives CASRDHRDNEQFF.

The chain carries TRBV6-1 and TRBJ2-2; no clear D gene. The CDR3 is 16 residues long. V lost 0 bases to trimming and J lost 5 bases, with 13 bases between them. Germline V gives CDR1 MNHNS, CDR2 SASEGT. The CDR3 loop reads CASSEAVGLGTGELFF. The CDR3 DNA sequence: TGTGCCAGCAGTGAAGCGGTGGGGTTAGGGACCGGGGAGCTGTTTTTT.

The sample holds one count of this clone. The V call is TRBV2, the J call TRBJ1-5, with TRBD1 as a possible D gene (6 bases). Trimming took 4 bases from V and 10 from J, leaving 17 bases between them. The CDR3 contains 14 residues. Germline assignment: CDR1 SNHLY and CDR2 FYNNEI. The DNA for the CDR3 is TGTGCCAGCAGTGTAGGACAGCAAGGAGGACCCCAGCATTTT. Its translation is CASSVGQQGGPQHF.

V usage is TRBV6-1 and J usage is TRBJ1-5; D is unclear. The germline V gene has CDR1 MNHNS and CDR2 SASEGT. V was clipped by 2 bases and J by 15 bases, with 8 bases between them. This CDR3 region has 10 residues. The CDR3 loop reads CASSERILHF. CDR3 in DNA: TGTGCCAGCAGTGAACGTATCTTGCATTTT.

The chain employs TRBV2 and TRBJ1-1; tentatively, D is TRBD1 (5 bases). V lost 1 base and J 7 bases, leaving 10 bases between the germline ends. The CDR3 contains 13 residues. CDR1 and CDR2 (germline): SNHLY, FYNNEI. The CDR3 is CASSEGDRVEAFF. The CDR3 DNA reads as TGTGCCAGCAGTGAAGGAGACAGAGTTGAAGCTTTCTTT.

V and J are TRBV5-1 and TRBJ1-2, with 7 bases that match TRBD1. V lost 4 bases and J lost 3; bases outside the gene matches: 9. This CDR3 contains 15 residues. CDR1 is SGHRS and CDR2 is YFSETQ in the germline V gene. The CDR3: CASSPSTGNHYGYTF. CDR3 bases: TGCGCCAGCAGCCCTTCGACAGGGAACCACTATGGCTACACCTTC.

This clone has a single count. This chain links TRBV14 with TRBJ2-2; no reliable D call. The V gene lost 0 bases and the J gene lost 6 bases, with 5 bases spanning the gap. This CDR3 is built from 13 residues. From germline, CDR1 is SGHDN and CDR2 FVKESK. The CDR3 coding sequence is TGTGCCAGCAGCCAAGATAGGGCCGGGGAGCTGTTTTTT. Protein: CASSQDRAGELFF.

The gene calls are TRBV7-8 and TRBJ2-4; perhaps TRBD1 as D (5 bases). The CDR3 is made up of 16 amino acids. Germline V gene data show CDR1 as SGHVS and CDR2 as FQNEAQ. The V and J ends lost 5 bases and 0 bases respectively, with 14 bases between them. The CDR3 is CASSPKVGLAKNIQYF. Here the CDR3 DNA reads TGTGCCAGCAGCCCGAAAGTGGGGCTAGCCAAAAACATTCAGTACTTC.

The chain carries TRBV2 and TRBJ1-3; D is unresolved. In germline, CDR1 is SNHLY, CDR2 FYNNEI. This CDR3 has 14 residues. V was clipped by 5 bases and J by 4 bases, with 12 bases between them. This CDR3 reads CASSRVSGGNTIYF. In DNA, the CDR3 is TGTGCCAGCAGTCGGGTCTCAGGAGGAAACACCATATATTTT.

The chain recombines TRBV7-9 with TRBJ2-7; D ambiguous. CDR1 is SEHNR, CDR2 FQNEAQ, per germline (reference sequence). The CDR3 length is 13 residues. The V end was cut by 5 bases, the J end by 0 bases, with 8 bases between. The CDR3 loop reads CASSLFSSYEQYF. The CDR3 DNA follows: TGTGCCAGCAGCCTGTTCAGCTCCTACGAGCAGTACTTC.

The V call is TRBV21-1, the J call TRBJ1-3; the D segment call TRBD1 is taken from the table without a DNA check. TRBV21-1 is a listed pseudogene. This CDR3 spans 17 amino acids. Here the CDR3 reads CASSKALWDTSGNTIYF. The CDR3 nucleotides read TGTGCCAGCAGCAAAGCGCTTTGGGACACCTCTGGAAACACCATATATTTT.

This chain uses TRBV18 with TRBJ2-2; D remains unclear. Germline V gene lookup returns CDR1 KGHSH and CDR2 LQKENI. Deletions cut 3 bases from V and 0 bases from J, with 17 bases between. This CDR3 has 18 amino acids. This CDR3 is CASSPSVVGMTNTGELFF. In DNA, the CDR3 is TGTGCCAGCTCACCCTCCGTGGTAGGGATGACGAACACCGGGGAGCTGTTTTTT.

The V call is TRBV2, the J call TRBJ2-5, with a possible D match to TRBD2 (5 bases). The V end lost 7 bases, the J end lost 3 bases, and 15 bases lay between the germline ends. Per germline, CDR1 SNHLY and CDR2 FYNNEI. The CDR3 has 14 amino acids. The CDR3 DNA reads TGTGCCAGCAAAAAAAACGGGGTCGAAGAGACCCAGTACTTC. Protein product: CASKKNGVEETQYF.

CDR3 in DNA: TGTGCCTGGAGTCGGACTCATAACACCGGGGAGCTGTTTTTT. As protein: CAWSRTHNTGELFF. This rearrangement joins TRBV30 to TRBJ2-2; a weak D match, TRBD2 (5 bases). V dropped 2 bases and J dropped 2 bases, with 9 bases sitting between them. Germline V gene sequence: CDR1 GTSNPN, CDR2 SVGIG (reference sequence). The CDR3 consists of 14 residues.

The rearrangement links TRBV7-9 to TRBJ2-3, with D possibly being TRBD1 (6 bases). Germline CDR1 is SEHNR and CDR2 is FQNEAQ (reference sequence). Trimming stripped 4 bases from V and 2 bases from J, with 13 bases between. There are 15 residues in the CDR3. CDR3 DNA sequence: TGTGCCAGCAGCTCGTTGGGGGCCCACACAGATACGCAGTATTTT. Translated, it gives CASSSLGAHTDTQYF.

The V call is TRBV2, the J call TRBJ1-5; D gene unclear. V was trimmed by 0 bases and J by 3 bases, leaving 6 bases between them. The CDR3 is 14 amino acids. CDR1 and CDR2 from the germline V gene are SNHLY and FYNNEI. DNA for the CDR3: TGTGCCAGCAGTGAAGCGGCAGCCAATCAGCCCCAGCATTTT. Protein product: CASSEAAANQPQHF.

The CDR3 region is CASSIEAGGRNEQFF. In DNA form, the CDR3 reads TGTGCCAGTAGTATAGAAGCGGGGGGGCGCAATGAGCAGTTCTTC. V gene TRBV19 combines with J gene TRBJ2-1; 10 bases are a match to TRBD2. The J segment lost 6 bases and the V segment lost 0 bases, leaving 2 bases of the junction unmatched. Germline assignment: CDR1 LNHDA and CDR2 SQIVND (reference sequence). This CDR3 has 15 residues.